This TCR beta chain came from a study of beta chain features in type 1 diabetes. The authors reverse transcribed all of the isolated RNA, so sequencing captured expressed TCRB transcripts. Roughly 3.5 million reads per sample on average were obtained from naive, central memory and regulatory T cell samples. Sequenced by immunoSEQ multiplex PCR; TCRdb stores in-frame clones only, minus some. The table includes 360,000 or so clones, about 20% detected once. CDR3 size: 15 residues. The V and J ends lost 5 bases and 4 bases, in that order; junction bases with no gene match: 7. Germline V gene lookup returns CDR1 SGHTA and CDR2 FQGNSA.

V gene TRBV7-2 combines with J gene TRBJ2-7; 11 bases match TRBD2. The receptor was isolated from a woman between 18 and 29 years old in good health. Material for sequencing was naive CD4+ T cells from blood. CDR3 sequence: CASSHGTSGSYEQYF. CDR3 coding DNA: TGTGCCAGCAGCCACGGGACTAGCGGCTCTTACGAGCAGTACTTC.